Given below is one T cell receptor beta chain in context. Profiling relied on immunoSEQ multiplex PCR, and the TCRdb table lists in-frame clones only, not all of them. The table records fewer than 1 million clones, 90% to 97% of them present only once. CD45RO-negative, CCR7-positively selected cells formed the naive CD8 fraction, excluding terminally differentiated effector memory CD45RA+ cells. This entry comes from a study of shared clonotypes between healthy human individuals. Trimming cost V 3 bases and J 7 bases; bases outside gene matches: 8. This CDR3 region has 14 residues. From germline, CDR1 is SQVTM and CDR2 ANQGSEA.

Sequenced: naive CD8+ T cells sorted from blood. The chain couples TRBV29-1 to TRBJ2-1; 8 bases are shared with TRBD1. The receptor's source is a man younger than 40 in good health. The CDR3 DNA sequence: TGCAGCGTTGACTATGGCACAGGGGGAAATGAGCAGTTCTTC. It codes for CSVDYGTGGNEQFF.